This entry lists 15 T cell receptor beta chains sequenced from one sample in a study of cytomegalovirus exposure and HLA in healthy donors. Sequenced by immunoSEQ multiplex PCR; TCRdb stores in-frame clones only, minus some. Here the sample spans over 100,000 clones, roughly 90% being singletons. Sequenced input: PBMCs. The receptors stem from a woman between 18 and 30 years old in good health and CMV-seropositive.

The V call is TRBV9, the J call TRBJ2-3, with D perhaps TRBD2 (6 bases). Germline V gene data show CDR1 as SGDLS and CDR2 as YYNGEE. The CDR3 is 16 amino acids. Trimming took off 2 bases at V and 2 bases at J, with 15 bases between the two ends. The CDR3 bases are TGTGCCAGCAGCGTCGGGAGAAGGACACCCACAGATACGCAGTATTTT. This gives the protein CASSVGRRTPTDTQYF.

This clone was counted once. The V gene is TRBV2, the J gene TRBJ2-1; 12 nucleotides match TRBD2. Trimming cost V 10 bases and J 7 bases; bases outside gene matches: 8. Germline assignment: CDR1 SNHLY and CDR2 FYNNEI. The CDR3 extends over 14 amino acids. CDR3 nucleotides: TGTGCCACCAAGACTAGCGGGAGTTTGAATGAGCAGTTCTTC. This translates into CATKTSGSLNEQFF.

The chain recombines TRBV27 with TRBJ1-2; D might be TRBD1 (6 bases). Per the germline V gene, CDR1 is MNHEY and CDR2 is SMNVEV (reference sequence). Trimming took 4 bases from V and 3 from J, leaving 18 bases between them. The CDR3 is 16 residues long. The CDR3 DNA follows: TGTGCCAGCAGTTCGGCCGCTCGGACAGTAGACTATGGCTACACCTTC. This encodes CASSSAARTVDYGYTF.

The rearrangement uses TRBV29-1 and TRBJ2-1; the match to TRBD2 covers 12 bases. Germline CDR1 reads SQVTM; CDR2 reads ANQGSEA. This CDR3 has 13 amino acids. V was pared by 7 bases and J by 5 bases, with 3 bases of the junction left unmatched. The CDR3, as DNA: TGCAGCGCACCTAGCGGGAGGGACAATGAGCAGTTCTTC. Encoded protein: CSAPSGRDNEQFF.

The V and J genes are TRBV28 and TRBJ1-2; D is perhaps TRBD1 (6 bases). The ends were cut back, 6 bases at V and 4 bases at J, with 18 bases in the middle. This CDR3 spans 15 amino acids. From germline, CDR1 is MDHEN and CDR2 SYDVKM. The DNA for the CDR3 is TGTGCCAGCAGAAAACCTCAGGGGACCGGCTATGGCTACACCTTC. Translated, it gives CASRKPQGTGYGYTF.

V and J are TRBV5-1 and TRBJ2-3; the match to TRBD1 covers 10 bases. In germline, CDR1 is SGHRS, CDR2 YFSETQ. Trimming removed 2 bases from V and 3 bases from J; junction bases left unmatched: 3. The CDR3 length is 15 residues. The CDR3 DNA is TGCGCCAGCAGCTTCGCGGGACAGGGGACAGATACGCAGTATTTT. Translation: CASSFAGQGTDTQYF. Combining the CDR3 with reference TRBV5-1 and TRBJ2-3 gives the whole variable domain KAGVTQTPRYLIKTRGQQVTLSCSPISGHRSVSWYQQTPGQGLQFLFEYFSETQRNKGNFPGRFSGRQFSNSRSEMNVSTLELGDSALYLCASSFAGQGTDTQYFGPGTRLTVL.

The chain employs TRBV9 and TRBJ1-4, with TRBD1 identical over 9 bases. J was trimmed by 5 bases and V by 4 bases; bases with no gene match: 12. Germline CDR1 and CDR2: SGDLS and YYNGEE. The CDR3 length is 17 residues. The CDR3 here is CASSLRDRVRRNEKLFF. In DNA, the CDR3 is TGTGCCAGCAGCCTCCGGGACAGGGTCCGGAGAAATGAAAAACTGTTTTTT.

The chain carries TRBV6-5 and TRBJ1-3; D may be TRBD1 (6 bases). The V and J ends lost 4 bases and 4 bases respectively, with 11 bases between them. This CDR3 is 14 amino acids long. The germline gives CDR1 MNHEY, CDR2 SVGAGI. The CDR3 spells CASSLTGQGNTIYF. The DNA for the CDR3 is TGTGCCAGCAGTTTAACCGGACAGGGAAACACCATATATTTT.

The chain couples TRBV30 to TRBJ1-2, with 8 bases that match TRBD1. The germline gives CDR1 GTSNPN, CDR2 SVGIG (reference sequence). The CDR3 length is 14 residues. Trimming cost V 6 bases and J 4 bases; bases outside gene matches: 10. In nucleotides, the CDR3 is TGTGCCTGCTTCTCCGGACAGGGTATCTATGGCTACACCTTC. Its protein is CACFSGQGIYGYTF.

The chain links TRBV11-1 to TRBJ1-1; weak D call: TRBD1 (5 bases). This CDR3 comprises 14 residues. Germline assignment: CDR1 SGHAT and CDR2 FQDESV (reference sequence). V was trimmed by 1 base and J by 4 bases, leaving 10 bases between them. CDR3 DNA: TGTGCCAGCAGCTTAGATGGGGCTGGCACTGAAGCTTTCTTT. Protein product: CASSLDGAGTEAFF.

This clone was detected once. V usage is TRBV29-1 and J usage is TRBJ2-7; a weak D match, TRBD1 (6 bases). Germline V gives CDR1 SQVTM, CDR2 ANQGSEA. CDR3 length: 12 residues. Between the trimmed V and J ends, which lost 5 bases and 2 bases, there was a span of 10 bases. For the CDR3, the DNA is TGCAGCGTTCTGGACAGAACCTACGAGCAGTACTTC. It is translated as CSVLDRTYEQYF.

The V gene is TRBV6-1, the J gene TRBJ1-5; D might be TRBD1 (6 bases). Trimming removed 4 bases from V and 4 bases from J, with 14 bases in between. The germline V gene has CDR1 MNHNS and CDR2 SASEGT. The CDR3 consists of 15 residues. CDR3 protein: CASSGAGEGNQPQHF. CDR3 nucleotides: TGTGCCAGCAGTGGGGCAGGGGAGGGAAATCAGCCCCAGCATTTT.

The chain carries TRBV7-9 and TRBJ2-3; 8 bases are a match to TRBD2. Per germline, CDR1 SEHNR and CDR2 FQNEAQ (reference sequence). J gave up 2 bases and V 5 bases, and 6 bases lay outside the gene matches. The CDR3 contains 15 residues. CDR3 region: CASSPTSAITDTQYF. The CDR3 region has the DNA TGTGCCAGCAGCCCGACTAGCGCGATCACAGATACGCAGTATTTT.

This rearrangement joins TRBV7-3 to TRBJ1-4; 9 bases are shared with TRBD1. This CDR3 comprises 17 residues. Germline V lookup: CDR1 SGHTA, CDR2 FQGTGA. The junction had 15 bases not matched to a gene; V was cut back by 9 bases and J by 4 bases. CDR3 loop: CASTPPGQGSINEKLFF. The CDR3 region has the DNA TGTGCCAGTACTCCTCCGGGACAGGGTTCCATTAATGAAAAACTGTTTTTT.

The chain recombines TRBV5-1 with TRBJ1-2; D is undetermined. Trimming took 1 base from V and 6 from J, leaving 16 bases between them. The CDR3 length is 15 residues. Looked up from germline, CDR1 is SGHRS and CDR2 is YFSETQ. CDR3 nucleotide sequence: TGCGCCAGCAGCTTGCGTTCCGGGAGGACGGATGGCTACACCTTC. Translation gives CASSLRSGRTDGYTF.